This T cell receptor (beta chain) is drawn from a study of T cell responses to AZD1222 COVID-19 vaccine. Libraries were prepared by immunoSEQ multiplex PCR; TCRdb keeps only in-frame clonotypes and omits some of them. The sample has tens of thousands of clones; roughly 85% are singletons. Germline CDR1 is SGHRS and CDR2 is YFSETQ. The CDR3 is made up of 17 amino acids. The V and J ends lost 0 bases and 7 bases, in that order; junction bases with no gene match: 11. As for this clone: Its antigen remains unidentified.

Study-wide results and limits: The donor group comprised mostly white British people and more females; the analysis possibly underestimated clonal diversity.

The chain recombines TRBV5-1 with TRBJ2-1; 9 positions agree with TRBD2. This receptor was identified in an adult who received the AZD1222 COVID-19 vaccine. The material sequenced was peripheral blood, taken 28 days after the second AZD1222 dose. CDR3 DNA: TGCGCCAGCAGCTTGGCCCCGGGACTAGCTAACTGGAATGAGCAGTTCTTC. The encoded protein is CASSLAPGLANWNEQFF.